The 21 T cell receptor beta chains below come from one sample, sequenced in a study of blood T cell repertoires in COVID-19. Produced via immunoSEQ multiplex PCR; TCRdb's table is partial and in-frame only. The repertoire holds around 250,000 clones, with 75% to 90% as singletons. Sequenced: PBMCs or T cells enriched from blood (not recorded which). The source of these receptors is a woman aged 40 to 50 who had been exposed to COVID-19.

The chain links TRBV19 to TRBJ1-1; D possibly corresponds to TRBD1 (5 bases). Germline V gene lookup returns CDR1 LNHDA and CDR2 SQIVND (reference sequence). Trimming pared 2 bases from V and 6 bases from J, leaving 7 bases between. The CDR3 sequence is 12 residues long. CDR3 loop: CASSIWGAEAFF. The DNA for the CDR3 is TGTGCCAGTAGTATATGGGGGGCTGAAGCTTTCTTT.

The chain combines TRBV18 with TRBJ2-2; 14 bases map to TRBD2. The V and J ends lost 3 bases and 3 bases, in that order; junction bases with no gene match: 9. This CDR3 region has 19 residues. Germline V gene sequence: CDR1 KGHSH, CDR2 LQKENI. DNA of the CDR3: TGTGCCAGCTCACCTTGGACTAGCGGGGGGTCCTCCGACACCGGGGAGCTGTTTTTT. This gives the protein CASSPWTSGGSSDTGELFF. Combining the CDR3 with reference TRBV18 and TRBJ2-2 gives the whole variable domain NAGVMQNPRHLVRRRGQEARLRCSPMKGHSHVYWYRQLPEEGLKFMVYLQKENIIDESGMPKERFSAEFPKEGPSILRIQQVVRGDSAAYFCASSPWTSGGSSDTGELFFGEGSRLTVL.

The chain combines TRBV7-6 with TRBJ2-7; perhaps TRBD2 as D (7 bases). The CDR3 loop spans 16 amino acids. V was shortened by 2 bases and J by 2 bases, with 16 bases between the two germline ends. The germline gives CDR1 SGHVS, CDR2 FNYEAQ. The CDR3 bases are TGTGCCAGCAGCTTATGGCCCCGGGGGGCCACCTACGAGCAGTACTTC. It specifies CASSLWPRGATYEQYF.

The V gene is TRBV4-3, the J gene TRBJ1-2; no definite D call. Germline CDR1 reads LGHNA; CDR2 reads YSLEER. Trimming left V 0 bases short and J 4 bases short, with 18 bases between. The CDR3 spans 17 residues. This CDR3 is CASSQDETFSTLYGYTF. The CDR3 nucleotides are TGCGCCAGCAGCCAAGATGAGACATTCTCAACCCTCTATGGCTACACCTTC.

V usage is TRBV6-1 and J usage is TRBJ1-3, with D unresolved. CDR1 is MNHNS, CDR2 SASEGT, per germline. Trimming left V 2 bases short and J 10 bases short, with 6 bases between. CDR3 size: 11 residues. As DNA, the CDR3 is TGTGCCAGCAGTGAAACTAAGACCATATATTTT. Translation: CASSETKTIYF.

The chain employs TRBV3-1 (or the pseudogene TRBV3-2) and TRBJ1-6, with TRBD1 identical over 7 bases. This CDR3 region has 14 residues. The germline gives CDR1 LGHDT, CDR2 YNNKEL (reference sequence). J was trimmed by 8 bases and V by 5 bases; bases with no gene match: 6. The CDR3 DNA reads TGTGCCAGCAGCGTTGGACAGGAATATTCACCCCTCCACTTT. Its protein product is CASSVGQEYSPLHF.

The chain couples TRBV12-3 or TRBV12-4 to TRBJ2-4; a weak D match, TRBD2 (5 bases). CDR3 size: 13 residues. The V end lost 7 bases, the J end lost 7 bases, and 14 bases lay between the germline ends. In nucleotides, the CDR3 is TGTGCCAGCACCTTCGGGGAGTCGAACATTCAGTACTTC. Protein sequence: CASTFGESNIQYF.

V and J are TRBV15 and TRBJ1-4, with D unclear. V gave up 1 base and J gave up 0 bases, with 15 bases separating them. The CDR3 is made up of 18 amino acids. The germline CDR1 and CDR2 sequences are LNHNV and YYDKDF (reference sequence). The CDR3 spells CATSRGSRSHATNEKLFF. The CDR3 DNA sequence: TGTGCCACCAGCAGAGGCTCCCGCTCACACGCAACTAATGAAAAACTGTTTTTT.

V gene TRBV6-1 combines with J gene TRBJ1-2; D gene uncertain. V lost 1 base, J lost 4 bases, and 4 bases lay in between. This CDR3 contains 12 residues. Germline V gene data show CDR1 as MNHNS and CDR2 as SASEGT. In nucleotides, the CDR3 is TGTGCCAGCAGTGAAGGTCTCTATGGCTACACCTTC. It encodes CASSEGLYGYTF.

Within the sample, this clone is medium-sized (0.01 to 0.1%). The chain employs TRBV5-5 and TRBJ1-3, with TRBD1 matching over 7 bases. Unmatched junction bases numbered 4, after V lost 1 base and J lost 0 bases. The CDR3 covers 16 residues. Germline CDR1 is SGHKS and CDR2 is YYEKEE (reference sequence). CDR3 sequence reads: CASSLYGDSSGNTIYF. For the CDR3, the DNA is TGTGCCAGCAGCTTGTATGGGGACAGCTCTGGAAACACCATATATTTT.

The rearrangement uses TRBV30 and TRBJ1-4; 8 positions agree with TRBD1. CDR3 length: 11 amino acids. J lost 12 bases, V lost 2 bases, and 2 bases had no gene match. Germline V CDR1 and CDR2: GTSNPN, SVGIG (reference sequence). The CDR3 DNA is TGTGCCTGGAGTATCAGGGGGCAACTGTTTTTT. It codes for CAWSIRGQLFF.

V is TRBV24-1 and J is TRBJ1-2; 10 bases match TRBD1. Germline lookup yields CDR1 KGHDR and CDR2 SFDVKD. This CDR3 has 13 residues. V trimming: 7 bases; J trimming: 8 bases; junction bases outside the gene matches: 6. CDR3: CATRGTGVGGYTF. The CDR3 coding sequence is TGTGCCACCAGAGGGACAGGGGTCGGCGGCTACACCTTC.

V gene TRBV10-3 combines with J gene TRBJ2-2; the match to TRBD1 covers 8 bases. Looked up from germline, CDR1 is ENHRY and CDR2 is SYGVKD. The CDR3 has 14 amino acids. The trim removed 6 bases at V and 6 bases at J, leaving 6 bases unmatched. The CDR3: CAIRRGQDSGELFF. The CDR3 DNA sequence: TGTGCCATCAGGAGGGGACAGGATTCCGGGGAGCTGTTTTTT.

This clone was seen only once. The J gene is TRBJ1-2, the V gene TRBV11-3, with D possibly being TRBD1 (5 bases). This CDR3 spans 14 amino acids. The V gene's germline CDR1 is SGHNT and CDR2 YENEEA. Trimming stripped 5 bases from V and 4 bases from J, with 14 bases between. The CDR3 is CASSKQVTAYGYTF. Written as DNA, the CDR3 is TGTGCCAGCAGCAAACAGGTGACAGCCTATGGCTACACCTTC.

This clone showed up just once. The rearrangement joins TRBV6-5 to TRBJ1-6, with TRBD1 as a possible D gene (5 bases). Trimming pared 6 bases from V and 8 bases from J, leaving 14 bases between. In germline, CDR1 is MNHEY, CDR2 SVGAGI. There are 14 residues in the CDR3. The CDR3 DNA sequence: TGTGCCAGCAGCGATGACAGCGAGCATTCACCCCTCCACTTT. Its translation: CASSDDSEHSPLHF.

The V gene is TRBV11-2, the J gene TRBJ2-7; possibly TRBD2 for D (7 bases). This CDR3 has 14 residues. Trimming removed 5 bases from V and 6 bases from J, with 17 bases in between. In germline, CDR1 is SGHAT, CDR2 FQNNGV. The CDR3 here is CASSMLPGEGEQYV. The CDR3, as DNA: TGTGCCAGCAGCATGTTACCAGGGGAGGGCGAGCAGTACGTC.

The chain uses TRBV29-1 and TRBJ2-7; no clear D gene. Per germline, CDR1 SQVTM and CDR2 ANQGSEA. The V gene lost 2 bases and the J gene lost 6 bases, with 14 bases spanning the gap. CDR3 size: 13 residues. This chain's CDR3 is CSVESGPEAEQYF. The CDR3 coding sequence is TGCAGCGTTGAATCCGGTCCCGAGGCCGAGCAGTACTTC.

The chain recombines TRBV4-2 with TRBJ2-2; D remains unclear. This CDR3 spans 17 amino acids. Per the germline V gene, CDR1 is LGHNA and CDR2 is YNFKEQ. The V and J ends lost 0 bases and 0 bases respectively, with 11 bases between them. Here the CDR3 reads CASSQDSAVANTGELFF. The CDR3 DNA follows: TGTGCCAGCAGCCAAGACTCGGCGGTAGCGAACACCGGGGAGCTGTTTTTT.

This clone was seen once. This sequence joins TRBV30 and TRBJ1-6; 7 bases are shared with TRBD1. CDR1 GTSNPN and CDR2 SVGIG come from the germline V gene (reference sequence). The CDR3 runs 16 residues. V lost 3 bases to trimming and J lost 0 bases; unmatched junction nucleotides: 5. For the CDR3, the DNA is TGTGCCTGGAGAAGACAGGGAAGCTCCTATAATTCACCCCTCCACTTT. This sequence encodes CAWRRQGSSYNSPLHF.

The sample holds one count of this clone. The V gene is TRBV9, the J gene TRBJ2-3; TRBD2 aligns across 12 bases. The CDR3 consists of 16 residues. V dropped 6 bases and J dropped 4; count of bases not matched to a gene: 9. Germline V gene sequence: CDR1 SGDLS, CDR2 YYNGEE. This CDR3 reads CASNLPSGGVPDTQYF. The CDR3 bases are TGTGCCAGCAACCTCCCTAGCGGGGGGGTTCCAGATACGCAGTATTTT.

This clone was counted once. V is TRBV11-3 and J is TRBJ1-4; D remains unclear. V was pared by 1 base and J by 4 bases, with 10 bases between. The CDR3 spans 15 residues. The V gene's germline CDR1 is SGHNT and CDR2 YENEEA. CDR3 DNA: TGTGCCAGCAGCTTAGTACGGGGAATTAATGAAAAACTGTTTTTT. This codes for CASSLVRGINEKLFF.